Sequencing of this T cell receptor (beta chain) was carried out in a study of T cells in Graves' hyperthyroidism and ophthalmopathy. V was cut by 5 bases and J by 2 bases, with 10 bases left in between. The CDR3 totals 13 residues. The germline gives CDR1 MNHEY, CDR2 SMNVEV (reference sequence). TCR beta CDR3 regions were amplified from RNA. Carried out on the TCR CDR3, a first-round RT-PCR used the HTBI primer set. Using its own MiXCR run on the multiplex PCR reads, TCRdb lists one record per CDR3 protein. The data show 250,000 to 300,000 distinct CDR3 sequences, less than 15% seen once. This clonotype has at least ten counts.

The chain couples TRBV27 to TRBJ2-7; unclear D gene. Specimen: blood. The source is a woman in her twenties or thirties with Graves' hyperthyroidism that later progressed to Graves' ophthalmopathy. The CDR3 region is CASSPRSPYEQYF. In DNA, the CDR3 is TGTGCCAGCAGTCCCCGTTCGCCCTACGAGCAGTACTTC.